This TCR beta chain is drawn from a study of blood T cells in healthy people across ages (dated by TCRdb to between 2014 and 2016). Regarding the complete study: Template switching captured roughly one uniquely barcoded TCR beta cDNA molecule per two T cells in model experiments. Using deep sequencing normalized with unique cDNA molecular identifiers, the study measured how TCR beta repertoire diversity changes with age. The donors were divided into four age groups: young (average around 16 years), middle-aged (about 40), aged (62) and long-lived (around 80). The study analyzed two additional independent replicas of 1 million unique cDNA reads from the same blood draw for two donors, one aged 18 to 30 and one aged 80 or older. Donors of different ages were randomly distributed across sequencing lanes to avoid experimental bias. The research as a whole found: Conclusive comparison of naive and antigen-experienced compartments was prevented by the profiling of bulk unsorted PBMCs. Compared with the aged group, the long-lived group had more naive CD4+ T cells, fewer expanded clones and increased TCR diversity, a pattern suggesting age selection. As age increased, observed TCR beta diversity per million T cells dropped in a roughly linear way, and a significant reduction was already evident by age about 40. Estimates of total diversity based on one million sequenced T cells were considered lower bounds and underestimates. Observed TCR beta diversity correlated strongly with the percentage of naive T cells measured by flow cytometry. The CMV infection status of donors was not known, potentially confounding age-related changes in expanded clonotypes.

Concerning this clonotype: Its antigen is currently not known. The sample holds no much larger clone one base away, and base qualities are not on file.

Measured from the cysteine to the phenylalanine, the CDR3 is 12 residues long. CDR3 DNA only is kept here, 36 bases in frame from base 1. The junction carries 13 bases between V and J, which are trimmed by 0 bases and 12 bases respectively. As encoded in the germline V gene, CDR1 is SGHRS while CDR2 is YFSETQ. The receptor library was made with 5' RACE. Sequencing used an Illumina HiSeq 2500. A second PCR of about 7 to 12 cycles was run with a J-beta primer mix and a sample-barcoded 5' primer. Each TCR beta cDNA molecule received a unique molecular identifier from a template-switch 5' adaptor carrying 12 random nucleotides. At least 2.5 million CDR3-containing paired-end reads were obtained from each sample. First-strand cDNA synthesis was performed from all RNA using the Mint cDNA synthesis kit, with priming by a TRBC-specific oligonucleotide. Following uracil-DNA glycosylase treatment, a first 18-cycle PCR with universal primers M1SS and BC2_uni_R was performed on all cDNA. The authors' analysis ran thus. Normalization of each sample was performed by random selection of 1 million high-quality reads, each carrying a distinct molecular identifier. Instead of being binned into consensus sequences, reads with shared molecular identifiers were discarded. CDR3 identification, clonotype clustering and error correction used MiTCR with a Q25 quality threshold and the strictest error-elimination algorithm. Lower-bound total TCR beta diversity was estimated with a nonparametric unseen species model using Euler transformation. TCRdb reprocessed the public reads (quality trimming at Q25 with fastp, clone calling with MiXCR) and kept in-frame beta chains. Rows with one shared CDR3 protein collapse into an entry with the most common genes and DNA. Clone size and V and J calls follow TCRdb, not the original study. The sample table holds about 1.5 million distinct CDR3 sequences, of which about 42% were seen once. Roughly 3.7% of the sample is taken by the ten largest.

The donors were roughly 38 Caucasian individuals from Russia, aged about 6 to 95 years, who were systemically healthy. Around 10 milliliters of peripheral blood were drawn from each donor into EDTA-treated Vacutainer tubes. PBMCs were isolated by Ficoll-Paque density-gradient centrifugation, with at least 7 million obtained per sample. Trizol reagent was used to extract total RNA from PBMCs, with at least 6 micrograms per sample. For every donor, flow cytometry on a PBMC aliquot measured the percentage of naive CD45RAhigh/CD27high T cells. Sequenced material: blood. The chain is encoded by TRBV5-1 joined to TRBJ2-7, with no D gene named confidently. This receptor was taken from a woman under 30 in good health. The base sequence is TGCGCCAGCAGCTTGGACTACTGGGAACCGTACTTC. It translates as CASSLDYWEPYF.